This record concerns one T cell receptor beta chain sequence. The antigen remains unidentified. The data originate from a study of blood T cells in healthy people across ages. Overall study results and limits: PBMCs were not sorted, which prevented a conclusive comparison of naive versus antigen-experienced cells. Long-lived and aged donors differed, with more naive CD4+ cells and higher diversity in the long-lived.

Looked up from germline, CDR1 is LGHNA and CDR2 is YSLEER. Trimming took 0 bases from V and 7 from J, leaving 19 bases between them. The CDR3 has 17 amino acids. A sample-barcoded 5' primer and a J-beta primer mix were used in a second PCR of about 7 to 12 cycles. Every cDNA was tagged by a template-switch adaptor with 12 random nucleotides. TCRdb redid the calling of the 5' RACE reads with MiXCR, one entry per CDR3 protein. The sample has 1.5 million to 2 million distinct CDR3 sequences, approximately 50% seen once; the top ten hold 2.1%. This TCR was recovered from a woman in her forties in good health. The material sequenced was blood. The chain joins TRBV4-3 to TRBJ2-1; possible D gene TRBD1, 5 bases. This CDR3 is CASSQDSQGKFLNEQFF. The CDR3 coding sequence is TGCGCCAGCAGCCAAGATTCCCAGGGTAAATTCTTGAATGAGCAGTTCTTC.